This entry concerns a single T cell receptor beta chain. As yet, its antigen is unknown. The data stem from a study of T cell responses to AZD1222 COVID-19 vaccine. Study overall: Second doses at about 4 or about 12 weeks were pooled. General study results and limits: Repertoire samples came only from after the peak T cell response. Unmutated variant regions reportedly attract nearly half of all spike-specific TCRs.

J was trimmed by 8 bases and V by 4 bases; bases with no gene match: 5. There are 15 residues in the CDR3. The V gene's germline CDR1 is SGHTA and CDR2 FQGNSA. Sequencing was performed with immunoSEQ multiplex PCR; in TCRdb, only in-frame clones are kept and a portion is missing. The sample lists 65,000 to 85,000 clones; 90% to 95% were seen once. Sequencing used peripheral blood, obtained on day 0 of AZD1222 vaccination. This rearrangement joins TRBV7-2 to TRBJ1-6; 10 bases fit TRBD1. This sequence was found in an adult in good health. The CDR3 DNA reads TGTGCCAGCAGCTCCGACAGGGGGCGAGATTCACCCCTCCACTTT. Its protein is CASSSDRGRDSPLHF.